Listed below are T cell receptor beta chains from one sample, sequenced in a study of blood T cell repertoires in COVID-19. Produced via immunoSEQ multiplex PCR; TCRdb's table is partial and in-frame only. The data contain about 130,000 clones, approximately 78% of them seen just once; the ten biggest clones take up approximately 11%. The sequenced sample consisted of peripheral blood. These receptors were obtained from a man between 60 and 75 years old who had recovered from COVID-19. The CDR3 runs from the conserved cysteine through the conserved F or W. Fields, in order: CDR3 protein, CDR3 length, V gene, D gene. D genes are given only for firm matches.

CATSRGAGQGHSPLHF 16 TRBV15 TRBD1
CASSRPGQGASSGANVLTF 19 TRBV5-4 TRBD1
CASSAGLAGAETQYF 15 TRBV5-1 TRBD2
CASSVAYGELFF 12 TRBV12-3/TRBV12-4 -
CASSLQGAGNQPQHF 15 TRBV19 TRBD1
CASSQTSGGSGEQFF 15 TRBV11-2 TRBD2
CATSRQTGAGTEAFF 15 TRBV15 TRBD1
CASGRASNEQYF 12 TRBV2 TRBD2
CASSQVQGAYNEQFF 15 TRBV4-3 TRBD1
CASSPRLAGDDEQFF 15 TRBV3-1/TRBV3-2 TRBD2
CASRSSGLAKNIQYF 15 TRBV28 -
CASSLGLARNEQFF 14 TRBV7-3 TRBD2
CASSLGLTGSTDTQYF 16 TRBV7-7 -
CASSDQGLGNSPLHF 15 TRBV6-1 -
CASSQGQGRYEQYF 14 TRBV14 -
CASSIRGRGGLGNTGELFF 19 TRBV18 TRBD2
CASSIGGAGNEKLFF 15 TRBV19 -
CASSPRRLAGSTDTQYF 17 TRBV19 TRBD2
CASSNNQGAVGELFF 15 TRBV5-1 TRBD1
CASSQGAAGGNYGYTF 16 TRBV4-3 TRBD1
CASSSGLDTEAFF 13 TRBV7-2 -
CASHYGTGGNQPQHF 15 TRBV19 TRBD1
CAIYGRGYEQYF 12 TRBV10-3 -
CASSYSLAGNTGELFF 16 TRBV6-6 TRBD2
CASSRTGDSPLHF 13 TRBV12-3/TRBV12-4 TRBD1
CASNPRWGDYGYTF 14 TRBV2 -
CASSLRGYGYTF 12 TRBV28 -
CASSPGLAGGREQYF 15 TRBV6-5 TRBD2
CASSESGQLYGYTF 14 TRBV25-1 TRBD1
CASSEATGQGSDTQYF 16 TRBV6-1 TRBD1
CASSLWGGTGVGKLFF 16 TRBV21-1 -
CASSPRDRVGETQYF 15 TRBV7-2 TRBD1
CASSLHGAGGLETQYF 16 TRBV3-1/TRBV3-2 TRBD2
CASSSLGQTTTGELFF 16 TRBV5-4 -
CASRRGNEQFF 11 TRBV7-3 -
CASSWATAQYF 11 TRBV12-3/TRBV12-4 -
CASSSAAEKLFF 12 TRBV6-2/TRBV6-3 -
CASSEVSWDREHF 13 TRBV6-1 TRBD1
CASSARQGNSGNTIYF 16 TRBV7-3 TRBD1
CATSSSDEGSNEQFF 15 TRBV15 -
CASSLGTGASAPLHF 15 TRBV18 TRBD1
CASSQGWRESYEQYF 15 TRBV4-2 -
CASRTGTLNIQYF 13 TRBV10-1 -
CASSLSPGGRTEAFF 15 TRBV18 TRBD1
CASSQPTGSQETQYF 15 TRBV7-9 TRBD1
CASSSSQWGRNTIYF 15 TRBV28 -
CASSPQGASYGYTF 14 TRBV19 TRBD1
CASSQGGRGSFTGELFF 17 TRBV4-1 TRBD1
CASSQWTGDGYTF 13 TRBV7-6 TRBD1
CASSQGGQVNQPQHF 15 TRBV4-1 TRBD1
CASSYSRVSTEAFF 14 TRBV27 -
CASSLSGQSNYGYTF 15 TRBV5-1 -
CASIQQRSGANVLTF 15 TRBV2 -
CASISYPGGTYGYTF 15 TRBV6-6 -
CASSLEGGSYNEQFF 15 TRBV5-1 -